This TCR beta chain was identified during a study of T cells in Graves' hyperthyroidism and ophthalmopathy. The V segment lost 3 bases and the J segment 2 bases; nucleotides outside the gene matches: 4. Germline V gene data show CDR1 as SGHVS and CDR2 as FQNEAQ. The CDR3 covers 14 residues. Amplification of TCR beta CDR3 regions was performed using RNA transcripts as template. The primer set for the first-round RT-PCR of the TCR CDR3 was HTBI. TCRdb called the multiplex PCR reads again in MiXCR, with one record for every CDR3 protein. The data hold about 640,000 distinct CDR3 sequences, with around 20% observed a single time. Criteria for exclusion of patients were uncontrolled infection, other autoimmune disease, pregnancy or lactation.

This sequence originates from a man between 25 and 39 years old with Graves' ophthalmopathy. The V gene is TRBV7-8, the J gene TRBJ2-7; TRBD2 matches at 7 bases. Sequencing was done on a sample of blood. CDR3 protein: CASSFLAATYEQYF. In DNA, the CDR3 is TGTGCCAGCAGCTTTCTAGCGGCAACCTACGAGCAGTACTTC.